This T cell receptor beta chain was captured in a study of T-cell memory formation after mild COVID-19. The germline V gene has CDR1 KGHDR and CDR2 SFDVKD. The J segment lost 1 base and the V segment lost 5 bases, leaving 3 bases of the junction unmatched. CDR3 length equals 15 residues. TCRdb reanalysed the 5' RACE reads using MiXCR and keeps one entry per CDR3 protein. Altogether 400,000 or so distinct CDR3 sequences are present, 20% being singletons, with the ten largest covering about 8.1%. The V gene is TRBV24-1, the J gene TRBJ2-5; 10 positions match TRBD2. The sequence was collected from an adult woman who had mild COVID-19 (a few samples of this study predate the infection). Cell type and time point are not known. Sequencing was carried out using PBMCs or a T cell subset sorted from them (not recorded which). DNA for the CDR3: TGTGCCACCAGTGCAGCTAGCGGGGGCCAAGAGACCCAGTACTTC. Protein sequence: CATSAASGGQETQYF.